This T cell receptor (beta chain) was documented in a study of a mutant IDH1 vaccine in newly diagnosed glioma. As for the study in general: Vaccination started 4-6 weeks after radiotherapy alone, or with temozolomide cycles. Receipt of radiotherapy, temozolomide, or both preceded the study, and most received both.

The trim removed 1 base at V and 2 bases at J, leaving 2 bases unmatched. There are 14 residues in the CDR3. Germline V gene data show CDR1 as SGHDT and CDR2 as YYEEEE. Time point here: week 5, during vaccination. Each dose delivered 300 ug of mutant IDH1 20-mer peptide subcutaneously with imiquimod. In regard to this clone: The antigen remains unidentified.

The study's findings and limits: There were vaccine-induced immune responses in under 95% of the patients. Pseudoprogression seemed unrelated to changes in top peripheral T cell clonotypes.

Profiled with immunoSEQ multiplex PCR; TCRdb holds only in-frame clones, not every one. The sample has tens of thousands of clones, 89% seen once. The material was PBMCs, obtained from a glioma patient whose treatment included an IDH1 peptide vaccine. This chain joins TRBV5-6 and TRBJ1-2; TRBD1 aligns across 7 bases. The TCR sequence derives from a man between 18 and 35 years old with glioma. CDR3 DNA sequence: TGTGCCAGCAGCTTGCAGGGGGGAAACTATGGCTACACCTTC. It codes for CASSLQGGNYGYTF.